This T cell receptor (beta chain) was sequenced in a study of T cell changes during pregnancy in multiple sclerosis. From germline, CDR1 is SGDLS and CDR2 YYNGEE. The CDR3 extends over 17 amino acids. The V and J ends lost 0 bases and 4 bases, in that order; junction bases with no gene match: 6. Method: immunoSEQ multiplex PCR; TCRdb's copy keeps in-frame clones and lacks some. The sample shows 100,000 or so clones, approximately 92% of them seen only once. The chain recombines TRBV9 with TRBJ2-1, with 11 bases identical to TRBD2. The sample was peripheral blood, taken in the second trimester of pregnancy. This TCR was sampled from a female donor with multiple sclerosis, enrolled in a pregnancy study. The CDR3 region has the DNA TGTGCCAGCAGCGTAGACCCGGGACTAGCGGCGTACAATGAGCAGTTCTTC. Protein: CASSVDPGLAAYNEQFF.